This T cell receptor (beta chain) appears in the sequencing data of a study of cytomegalovirus exposure and HLA in healthy donors. Germline loops: CDR1 SNHLY, CDR2 FYNNEI. The length of the CDR3 is 15 residues. V lost 1 base and J lost 2, with 9 bases in between. PCR primers comprised 60 Vbeta and 13 Jbeta primers. Clones were sequenced by immunoSEQ multiplex PCR, and TCRdb holds only the in-frame ones, with some missing. Across approximately 110,000 clones, the top ten clones capture roughly 2.5% of the sample. The TCR comes from a man aged 30 to 39 in good health and CMV-seronegative. The rearrangement links TRBV2 to TRBJ2-1; unclear D gene. Sequencing was performed on PBMCs. The CDR3 reads CASSEERATYNEQFF. The CDR3 nucleotides read TGTGCCAGCAGTGAAGAGCGCGCAACCTACAATGAGCAGTTCTTC.